The 30 T cell receptor beta chains below come from one sample, sequenced in a study of blood T cell repertoires in COVID-19. Assay used: immunoSEQ multiplex PCR; TCRdb lists only in-frame clones, some missing. The sample lists approximately 120,000 clones, 75% to 90% occurring once. The sample taken for sequencing was peripheral blood. The receptors stem from a human donor in a cohort sampled during active COVID-19.

The CDR3 sequence is CASSLSGRGGNEQFF. The DNA for the CDR3 is TGTGCCAGCAGCCTTAGCGGGAGGGGGGGGAATGAGCAGTTCTTC. The V call is TRBV7-2, the J call TRBJ2-1; 11 bases align to TRBD2. Germline lookup yields CDR1 SGHTA and CDR2 FQGNSA. The CDR3 contains 15 residues. V trimming: 5 bases; J trimming: 7 bases; junction bases outside the gene matches: 7.

The CDR3 nucleotides are TGTGCCATCAGTGAGCCCCGAACAGGGTCCCTCTACAATGAGCAGTTCTTC. Protein sequence: CAISEPRTGSLYNEQFF. V usage is TRBV10-3 and J usage is TRBJ2-1; D perhaps matches TRBD1 (6 bases). In germline, CDR1 is ENHRY, CDR2 SYGVKD. Trimming cost V 2 bases and J 3 bases, with 17 bases left between them. This CDR3 is 17 amino acids long.

The chain couples TRBV28 to TRBJ1-5, with TRBD1 matching 7 bases. This CDR3 spans 17 amino acids. V lost 6 bases, J lost 2 bases, and 13 bases stayed unmatched. Germline assignment: CDR1 MDHEN and CDR2 SYDVKM. CDR3 region: CASSPSLGQVGNQPQHF. The CDR3 nucleotides read TGTGCCAGCAGCCCGTCTCTCGGACAGGTAGGCAATCAGCCCCAGCATTTT.

The rearrangement joins TRBV15 to TRBJ2-7; no clear D gene. This CDR3 has 13 residues. CDR1 LNHNV and CDR2 YYDKDF come from the germline V gene (reference sequence). Trimming pared 3 bases from V and 7 bases from J, leaving 13 bases between. The CDR3 DNA sequence: TGTGCCACCAGCAGGAAGGCCATCGGGGAGCAGTACTTC. This translates into CATSRKAIGEQYF.

This clone was seen a single time. The chain links TRBV28 to TRBJ2-5, with TRBD1 matching 8 bases. The CDR3 is made up of 14 amino acids. Germline trimming cut 4 bases from V and 3 bases from J; bases unmatched to any gene: 4. Per the germline V gene, CDR1 is MDHEN and CDR2 is SYDVKM. The CDR3 loop reads CASSSGQGEETQYF. In DNA, the CDR3 is TGTGCCAGCAGTTCCGGACAGGGCGAAGAGACCCAGTACTTC.

This clone has just a few counts. The rearrangement uses TRBV3-1 (or the pseudogene TRBV3-2) and TRBJ2-3, with 7 positions matching TRBD2. Germline-derived CDR1 and CDR2 are LGHDT and YNNKEL (reference sequence). The CDR3 length is 17 residues. With 0 bases clipped from V and 2 bases from J, the junction kept 8 bases outside the gene matches. The DNA for the CDR3 is TGTGCCAGCAGCCAAGATCCCTCAGCGGGGACCACAGATACGCAGTATTTT. Its protein is CASSQDPSAGTTDTQYF.

This chain uses TRBV27 with TRBJ1-5, with D possibly matching TRBD1 (5 bases). The ends were cut back, 5 bases at V and 7 bases at J, with 15 bases in the middle. In germline, CDR1 is MNHEY, CDR2 SMNVEV (reference sequence). This CDR3 has 14 residues. The CDR3 reads CASSPSDQGQPQHF. The CDR3 DNA sequence: TGTGCCAGCAGTCCGTCAGACCAGGGCCAGCCCCAGCATTTT.

The gene calls are TRBV18 and TRBJ2-7, with TRBD1 matching over 7 bases. In germline, CDR1 is KGHSH, CDR2 LQKENI. V lost 3 bases and J lost 9; bases outside the gene matches: 11. CDR3 size: 14 residues. CDR3 nucleotide sequence: TGTGCCAGCTCACCTCGGGACAGATCTACGGTGCAGTACTTC. This codes for CASSPRDRSTVQYF.

With respect to this clone: In the same sample, other DNA sequences code for this CDR3. The rearrangement joins TRBV5-1 to TRBJ2-1; 12 bases agree with TRBD2. Germline lookup yields CDR1 SGHRS and CDR2 YFSETQ. With V trimmed by 4 bases and J by 1 base, 3 bases remained unmatched. The CDR3 extends over 16 amino acids. The chain's CDR3 is CASSLTSGSSYNEQFF. In DNA, the CDR3 is TGCGCCAGCAGCCTGACTAGCGGGAGTTCCTACAATGAGCAGTTCTTC.

The V and J genes are TRBV7-3 and TRBJ2-1; 8 bases fit TRBD2. The CDR3 consists of 16 residues. The V and J ends lost 5 bases and 4 bases, in that order; junction bases with no gene match: 10. CDR1 and CDR2 from the germline V gene are SGHTA and FQGTGA. The CDR3 loop is CASSTQAGAPYNEQFF. In DNA form, the CDR3 reads TGTGCCAGCAGCACTCAAGCGGGAGCCCCATACAATGAGCAGTTCTTC. The full variable domain, in which reference TRBV7-3 and TRBJ2-1 provide the parts outside the CDR3, is GAGVSQTPSNKVTEKGKYVELRCDPISGHTALYWYRQSLGQGPEFLIYFQGTGAADDSGLPNDRFFAVRPEGSVSTLKIQRTERGDSAVYLCASSTQAGAPYNEQFFGPGTRLTVL.

This chain uses TRBV5-1 with TRBJ2-1; 7 positions match TRBD1. V dropped 4 bases and J dropped 3; count of bases not matched to a gene: 7. The CDR3 runs to 15 residues. Per the germline V gene, CDR1 is SGHRS and CDR2 is YFSETQ. CDR3 residues: CASSETGTDYNEQFF. In DNA, the CDR3 is TGCGCCAGCAGCGAAACCGGGACAGACTACAATGAGCAGTTCTTC.

This rearrangement joins TRBV3-1 (or the pseudogene TRBV3-2) to TRBJ1-1; D remains ambiguous. The germline gives CDR1 LGHDT, CDR2 YNNKEL (reference sequence). This CDR3 is built from 13 residues. Trimming stripped 1 base from V and 11 bases from J, with 14 bases between. CDR3 loop: CASSQGGQGGAFF. In DNA form, the CDR3 reads TGTGCCAGCAGCCAAGGGGGTCAAGGAGGGGCTTTCTTT.

This chain links TRBV6-6 with TRBJ2-7; the D gene is possibly TRBD2 (6 bases). The CDR3 has 16 residues. The V end lost 0 bases, the J end lost 4 bases, and 16 bases lay between the germline ends. Germline V lookup: CDR1 MNHNY, CDR2 SVGAGI (reference sequence). CDR3 residues: CASSYSGGAGRYEQYF. CDR3 nucleotide sequence: TGTGCCAGCAGTTACTCGGGCGGGGCTGGGCGGTACGAGCAGTACTTC.

The chain employs TRBV6-1 and TRBJ1-2; 8 nucleotides agree with TRBD1. The V gene end was trimmed by 2 bases and the J gene end by 7 bases; junction bases not matched to a gene: 9. Germline assignment: CDR1 MNHNS and CDR2 SASEGT. This CDR3 has 15 amino acids. This CDR3 reads CASSEPQGAFSGYTF. In DNA, the CDR3 is TGTGCCAGCAGTGAACCCCAGGGGGCGTTTAGTGGCTACACCTTC.

The V call is TRBV6-1, the J call TRBJ2-6; D possibly corresponds to TRBD1 (6 bases). Trimming took 3 bases from V and 0 from J, leaving 9 bases between them. Germline V gives CDR1 MNHNS, CDR2 SASEGT. The CDR3 runs 16 residues. The CDR3 region is CASSEVTGSGANVLTF. CDR3 coding DNA: TGTGCCAGCAGTGAGGTGACAGGCTCTGGGGCCAACGTCCTGACTTTC.

The gene calls are TRBV5-1 and TRBJ2-1; 10 positions match TRBD2. Per the germline V gene, CDR1 is SGHRS and CDR2 is YFSETQ. This CDR3 contains 17 residues. With 0 bases clipped from V and 2 bases from J, the junction kept 5 bases outside the gene matches. CDR3 bases: TGCGCCAGCAGCTTGGGGACTAGCGGCCTACCCTACAATGAGCAGTTCTTC. Amino acid sequence: CASSLGTSGLPYNEQFF. Full variable domain (remainder filled in from reference TRBV5-1 and TRBJ2-1): KAGVTQTPRYLIKTRGQQVTLSCSPISGHRSVSWYQQTPGQGLQFLFEYFSETQRNKGNFPGRFSGRQFSNSRSEMNVSTLELGDSALYLCASSLGTSGLPYNEQFFGPGTRLTVL.

The rearrangement links TRBV5-1 to TRBJ2-1; 7 nucleotides agree with TRBD1. Germline V gene lookup returns CDR1 SGHRS and CDR2 YFSETQ. The CDR3 sequence is 15 residues long. V lost 4 bases, J lost 6 bases, and 10 bases stayed unmatched. CDR3 loop: CASSPGQSGLNEQFF. CDR3 DNA: TGCGCCAGCAGCCCGGGACAGAGTGGGCTCAATGAGCAGTTCTTC. Full variable domain (outside the CDR3, taken from reference TRBV5-1 and TRBJ2-1): KAGVTQTPRYLIKTRGQQVTLSCSPISGHRSVSWYQQTPGQGLQFLFEYFSETQRNKGNFPGRFSGRQFSNSRSEMNVSTLELGDSALYLCASSPGQSGLNEQFFGPGTRLTVL.

The V and J genes are TRBV28 and TRBJ2-7, with D possibly being TRBD1 (6 bases). The CDR3 length is 14 residues. The V gene lost 4 bases and the J gene lost 0 bases, with 10 bases spanning the gap. Germline V gene lookup returns CDR1 MDHEN and CDR2 SYDVKM. Here the CDR3 DNA reads TGTGCCAGCAGTTCTGGGGGCAGCTCCTACGAGCAGTACTTC. Amino acid sequence: CASSSGGSSYEQYF.

The CDR3 DNA follows: TGTGCCAGCCAGGGGAACACTGAAGCTTTCTTT. Translated: CASQGNTEAFF. The rearrangement links TRBV3-1 (or the pseudogene TRBV3-2) to TRBJ1-1, with a tentative D call TRBD1 (5 bases). The germline CDR1 and CDR2 sequences are LGHDT and YNNKEL (reference sequence). The CDR3 runs 11 residues. The V and J ends lost 8 bases and 1 base respectively, with 5 bases between them.

The chain combines TRBV6-5 with TRBJ1-2; weak D call: TRBD1 (5 bases). V lost 5 bases and J 2 bases, leaving 6 bases between the germline ends. In germline, CDR1 is MNHEY, CDR2 SVGAGI. The CDR3 consists of 12 residues. CDR3 coding DNA: TGTGCCAGCAGTCCAGGGAACTATGGCTACACCTTC. Protein sequence: CASSPGNYGYTF.

The chain links TRBV5-1 to TRBJ2-7; possibly TRBD2 for D (6 bases). The V end lost 0 bases, the J end lost 7 bases, and 20 bases lay between the germline ends. The CDR3 loop spans 16 amino acids. Per the germline V gene, CDR1 is SGHRS and CDR2 is YFSETQ. CDR3 amino acids: CASSLGAGGAFGEQYF. The CDR3, as DNA: TGCGCCAGCAGCTTGGGGGCCGGCGGGGCATTTGGGGAGCAGTACTTC.

This chain uses TRBV5-4 with TRBJ2-6; a weak D match, TRBD1 (6 bases). The CDR3 totals 17 residues. CDR1 and CDR2 (germline): SGHNT, YYREEE (reference sequence). The V gene lost 0 bases and the J gene lost 3 bases, with 13 bases spanning the gap. Here the CDR3 reads CASSLGRGKVGANVLTF. The DNA of the CDR3 is TGTGCCAGCAGCTTGGGCAGGGGTAAAGTTGGGGCCAACGTCCTGACTTTC.

This clone was observed once. This chain connects TRBV7-9 to TRBJ1-6, with 7 bases identical to TRBD1. CDR1 is SEHNR, CDR2 FQNEAQ, per germline (reference sequence). The length of the CDR3 is 13 residues. CDR3 amino acids: CASGGTANSPLHF. As DNA, the CDR3 is TGTGCAAGTGGGGGGACAGCCAATTCACCCCTCCACTTT. The full variable domain, rest sourced from reference TRBV7-9 and TRBJ1-6, is DTGVSQNPRHKITKRGQNVTFRCDPISEHNRLYWYRQTLGQGPEFLTYFQNEAQLEKSRLLSDRFSAERPKGSFSTLEIQRTEQGDSAMYLCASGGTANSPLHFGNGTRLTVT.

The J gene is TRBJ2-5, the V gene TRBV7-2; D is possibly TRBD1 (5 bases). CDR3 length equals 14 residues. The germline V and J ends were trimmed by 2 bases and 3 bases, with 10 bases remaining between them. Germline CDR1 is SGHTA and CDR2 is FQGNSA. The CDR3 DNA follows: TGTGCCAGCAGCTTAAGTAGGGGTAAAGAGACCCAGTACTTC. Its protein is CASSLSRGKETQYF.

The rearrangement uses TRBV10-3 and TRBJ2-2; D possibly corresponds to TRBD2 (5 bases). Germline CDR1 and CDR2: ENHRY and SYGVKD. This CDR3 comprises 15 residues. Trimming cost V 4 bases and J 4 bases, with 13 bases left between them. The CDR3 spells CAISGERSTTGELFF. The CDR3 DNA sequence: TGTGCCATCAGTGGAGAGCGGAGCACCACCGGGGAGCTGTTTTTT.

CDR3 DNA: TGCGCCAGCAGCCCCTCGACAGGGACCTACGAGCAGTACTTC. It codes for CASSPSTGTYEQYF. The chain carries TRBV5-1 and TRBJ2-7; 7 bases are a match to TRBD1. This CDR3 has 14 amino acids. With V trimmed by 4 bases and J by 2 bases, 6 bases remained unmatched. Germline V gene lookup returns CDR1 SGHRS and CDR2 YFSETQ. The variable domain in full, with the rest retrieved from reference TRBV5-1 and TRBJ2-7, is KAGVTQTPRYLIKTRGQQVTLSCSPISGHRSVSWYQQTPGQGLQFLFEYFSETQRNKGNFPGRFSGRQFSNSRSEMNVSTLELGDSALYLCASSPSTGTYEQYFGPGTRLTVT.

The J gene is TRBJ1-1, the V gene TRBV7-8; D might be TRBD1 (5 bases). The CDR3 sequence is 15 residues long. Trimming left V 3 bases short and J 1 base short, with 12 bases between. Germline lookup yields CDR1 SGHVS and CDR2 FQNEAQ. CDR3 loop: CASSLGLPQNTEAFF. DNA of the CDR3: TGTGCCAGCAGCTTGGGGCTCCCACAGAACACTGAAGCTTTCTTT.

The V gene is TRBV3-1 (or the pseudogene TRBV3-2), the J gene TRBJ2-1; 10 bases map to TRBD2. The V segment lost 1 base and the J segment 8 bases; nucleotides outside the gene matches: 11. In germline, CDR1 is LGHDT, CDR2 YNNKEL (reference sequence). CDR3 length: 17 residues. The CDR3 spells CASSQGGISGRPDEQFF. The CDR3 DNA follows: TGTGCCAGCAGCCAAGGGGGAATTAGCGGGAGGCCCGATGAGCAGTTCTTC.

The gene calls are TRBV5-1 and TRBJ2-1, with 13 positions matching TRBD2. The germline CDR1 and CDR2 sequences are SGHRS and YFSETQ. J lost 9 bases, V lost 2 bases, and 5 bases had no gene match. The CDR3 is made up of 15 amino acids. The CDR3 region is CASSFGLAGVGEQFF. In nucleotides, the CDR3 is TGCGCCAGCAGCTTCGGACTAGCGGGGGTAGGTGAGCAGTTCTTC.

This chain joins TRBV23-1 and TRBJ2-7; D is perhaps TRBD1 (6 bases). TRBV23-1 is filed as an ORF, its function uncertain. Trimming took off 0 bases at V and 2 bases at J, with 20 bases between the two ends. This CDR3 has 18 amino acids. The CDR3 nucleotides read TGCGCCAGCAGTCAATCGGGACCCTTGGCAGGGGTAACCTACGAGCAGTACTTC. This encodes CASSQSGPLAGVTYEQYF.